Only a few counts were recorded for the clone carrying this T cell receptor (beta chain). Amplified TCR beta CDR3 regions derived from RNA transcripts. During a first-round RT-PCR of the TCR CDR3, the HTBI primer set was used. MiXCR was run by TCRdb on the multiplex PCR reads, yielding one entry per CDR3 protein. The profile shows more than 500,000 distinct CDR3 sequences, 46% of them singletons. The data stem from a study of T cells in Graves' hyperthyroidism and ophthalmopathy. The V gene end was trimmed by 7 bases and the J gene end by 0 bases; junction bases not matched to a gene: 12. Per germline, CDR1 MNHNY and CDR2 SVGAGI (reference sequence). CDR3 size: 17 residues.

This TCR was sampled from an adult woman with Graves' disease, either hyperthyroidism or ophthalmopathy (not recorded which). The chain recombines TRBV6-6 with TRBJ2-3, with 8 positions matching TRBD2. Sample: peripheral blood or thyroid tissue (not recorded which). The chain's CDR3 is CASNERILAASTDTQYF. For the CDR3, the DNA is TGTGCCAGCAACGAACGTATACTAGCGGCTAGCACAGATACGCAGTATTTT.